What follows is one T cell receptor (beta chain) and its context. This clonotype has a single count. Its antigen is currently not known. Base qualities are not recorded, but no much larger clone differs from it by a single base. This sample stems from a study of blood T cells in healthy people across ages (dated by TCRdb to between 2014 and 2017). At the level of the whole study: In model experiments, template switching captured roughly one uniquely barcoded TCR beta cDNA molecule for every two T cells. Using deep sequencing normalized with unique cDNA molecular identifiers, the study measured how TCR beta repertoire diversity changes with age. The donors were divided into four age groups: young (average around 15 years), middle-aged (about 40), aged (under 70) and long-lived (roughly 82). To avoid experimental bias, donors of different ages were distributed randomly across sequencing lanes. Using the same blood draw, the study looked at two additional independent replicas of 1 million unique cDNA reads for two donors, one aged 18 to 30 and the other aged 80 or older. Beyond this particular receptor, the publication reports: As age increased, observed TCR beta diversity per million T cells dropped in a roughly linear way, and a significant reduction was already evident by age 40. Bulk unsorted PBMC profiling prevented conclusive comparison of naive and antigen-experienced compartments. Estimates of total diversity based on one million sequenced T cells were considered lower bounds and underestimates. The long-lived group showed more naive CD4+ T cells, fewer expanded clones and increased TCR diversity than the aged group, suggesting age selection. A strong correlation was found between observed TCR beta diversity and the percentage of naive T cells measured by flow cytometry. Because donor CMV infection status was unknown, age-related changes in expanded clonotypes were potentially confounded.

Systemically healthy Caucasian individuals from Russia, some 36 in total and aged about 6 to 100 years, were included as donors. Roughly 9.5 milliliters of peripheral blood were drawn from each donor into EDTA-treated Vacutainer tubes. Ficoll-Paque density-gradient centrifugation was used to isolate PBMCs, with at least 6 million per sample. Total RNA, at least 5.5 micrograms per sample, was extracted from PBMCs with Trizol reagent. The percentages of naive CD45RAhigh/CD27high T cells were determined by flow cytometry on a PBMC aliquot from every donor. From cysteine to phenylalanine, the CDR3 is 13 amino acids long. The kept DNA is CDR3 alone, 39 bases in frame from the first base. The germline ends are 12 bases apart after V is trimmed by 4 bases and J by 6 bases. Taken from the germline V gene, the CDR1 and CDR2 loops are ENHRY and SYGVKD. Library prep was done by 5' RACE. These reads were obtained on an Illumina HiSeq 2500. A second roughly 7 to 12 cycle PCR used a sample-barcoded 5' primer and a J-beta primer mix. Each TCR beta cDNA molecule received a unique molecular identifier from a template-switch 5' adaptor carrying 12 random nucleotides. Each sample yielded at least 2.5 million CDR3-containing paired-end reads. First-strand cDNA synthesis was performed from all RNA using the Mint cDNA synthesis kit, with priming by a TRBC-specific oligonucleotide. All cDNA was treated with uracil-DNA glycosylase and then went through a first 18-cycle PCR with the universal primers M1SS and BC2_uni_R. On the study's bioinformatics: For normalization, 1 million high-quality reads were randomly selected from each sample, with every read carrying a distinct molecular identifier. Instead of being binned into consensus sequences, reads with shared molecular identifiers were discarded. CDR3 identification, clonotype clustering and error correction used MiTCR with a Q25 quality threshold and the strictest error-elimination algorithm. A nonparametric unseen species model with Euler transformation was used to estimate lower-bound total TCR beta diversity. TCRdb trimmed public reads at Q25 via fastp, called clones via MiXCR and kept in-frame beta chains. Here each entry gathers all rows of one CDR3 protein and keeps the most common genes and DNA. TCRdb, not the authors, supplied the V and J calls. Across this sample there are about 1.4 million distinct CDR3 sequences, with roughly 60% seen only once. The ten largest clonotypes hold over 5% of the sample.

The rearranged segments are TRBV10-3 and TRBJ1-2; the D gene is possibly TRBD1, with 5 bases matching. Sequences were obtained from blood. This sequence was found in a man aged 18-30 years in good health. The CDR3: CAISGGPNHGYTF. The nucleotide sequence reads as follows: TGTGCCATCAGTGGGGGACCGAATCATGGCTACACCTTC.